The 22 T cell receptor beta chains reported below all come from one sample, sequenced in a study of technical replicates of blood from several donors. Profiled with immunoSEQ multiplex PCR; TCRdb holds only in-frame clones, not every one. The sample has approximately 70,000 clones, about 95% seen once. Sequencing input: T cells isolated from PBMCs. The receptors shown here come from a human donor in good health.

The gene calls are TRBV11-2 and TRBJ2-4; D is possibly TRBD2 (5 bases). The V end was cut by 2 bases, the J end by 15 bases, with 14 bases between. Germline V gene sequence: CDR1 SGHAT, CDR2 FQNNGV. The CDR3 consists of 12 residues. CDR3 sequence (DNA): TGTGCCAGCAGCTTACCCTACGGAGGCCGGTACTTC. Its protein is CASSLPYGGRYF. Drawing the rest from reference TRBV11-2 and TRBJ2-4, the complete variable domain is EAGVAQSPRYKIIEKRQSVAFWCNPISGHATLYWYQQILGQGPKLLIQFQNNGVVDDSQLPKDRFSAERLKGVDSTLKIQPAKLEDSAVYLCASSLPYGGRYFGAGTRLSVL.

This chain links TRBV6-5 with TRBJ1-2; no firm D call. The CDR3 extends over 14 amino acids. Germline assignment: CDR1 MNHEY and CDR2 SVGAGI. V shed 6 bases and J shed 0 bases, with 11 bases lying between them. CDR3: CASRAVSANYGYTF. CDR3 coding DNA: TGTGCCAGCAGAGCCGTAAGCGCTAACTATGGCTACACCTTC.

The rearrangement uses TRBV5-1 and TRBJ2-7, with 9 positions matching TRBD2. Germline V lookup: CDR1 SGHRS, CDR2 YFSETQ. The J segment lost 5 bases and the V segment lost 4 bases, leaving 4 bases of the junction unmatched. The CDR3 has 13 amino acids. The CDR3 protein is CASSNSGSNEQYF. CDR3 nucleotide sequence: TGCGCCAGCAGCAATAGCGGGAGCAACGAGCAGTACTTC. Full variable domain (missing parts from reference TRBV5-1 and TRBJ2-7): KAGVTQTPRYLIKTRGQQVTLSCSPISGHRSVSWYQQTPGQGLQFLFEYFSETQRNKGNFPGRFSGRQFSNSRSEMNVSTLELGDSALYLCASSNSGSNEQYFGPGTRLTVT.

The chain uses TRBV7-2 and TRBJ1-2, with a possible D match to TRBD1 (5 bases). The CDR3 has 14 amino acids. The germline V gene encodes CDR1 SGHTA and CDR2 FQGNSA. Trimming pared 5 bases from V and 0 bases from J, leaving 10 bases between. In DNA form, the CDR3 reads TGTGCCAGCAGCCACGACAGAGCTAACTATGGCTACACCTTC. Residues: CASSHDRANYGYTF.

In this sample, this clone turned up once. The chain joins TRBV19 to TRBJ1-4, with 7 positions matching TRBD1. Trimming took 8 bases from V and 0 from J; bases not matched to a gene: 9. The CDR3 sequence is 16 residues long. Germline V gives CDR1 LNHDA, CDR2 SQIVND (reference sequence). CDR3 sequence (DNA): TGTGCCAGTGCGGACAGGACTATTGCAACTAATGAAAAACTGTTTTTT. It is translated as CASADRTIATNEKLFF.

The chain links TRBV7-9 to TRBJ1-2; D is perhaps TRBD1 (6 bases). There are 14 residues in the CDR3. The V gene's germline CDR1 is SEHNR and CDR2 FQNEAQ (reference sequence). V lost 6 bases and J 4 bases, leaving 15 bases between the germline ends. In nucleotides, the CDR3 is TGTGCCAGCAGACCGCGGGGGCTCTTCTATGGCTACACCTTC. Translating it yields CASRPRGLFYGYTF.

V gene TRBV5-6 combines with J gene TRBJ1-2; D ambiguous. CDR1 is SGHDT and CDR2 is YYEEEE in the germline V gene. The CDR3 loop spans 15 amino acids. V dropped 1 base and J dropped 0 bases, with 10 bases sitting between them. The CDR3 reads CASSLRLSTNYGYTF. The CDR3 DNA reads as TGTGCCAGCAGCTTGAGACTTAGTACTAACTATGGCTACACCTTC.

As DNA, the CDR3 is TGCGCCAGCAGGCTAGCGGGACCAACAGATACGCAGTATTTT. Protein sequence: CASRLAGPTDTQYF. V and J are TRBV5-1 and TRBJ2-3, with 9 bases identical to TRBD2. V shed 5 bases and J 3 bases; nucleotides not matched to a gene: 4. The CDR3 covers 14 residues. CDR1 is SGHRS and CDR2 is YFSETQ in the germline V gene.

CDR3 nucleotide sequence: TGTGCCAGCAGTTTATCGCCTAGGTCTTTTGGAGGCTACACCTTC. Protein: CASSLSPRSFGGYTF. The chain employs TRBV27 and TRBJ1-2; no reliable D call. The V and J ends lost 0 bases and 8 bases respectively, with 16 bases between them. Germline loops: CDR1 MNHEY, CDR2 SMNVEV (reference sequence). This CDR3 has 15 residues.

This chain joins TRBV23-1 and TRBJ2-7; D might be TRBD2 (6 bases). TRBV23-1 counts as an open reading frame of uncertain function. The germline V and J ends were trimmed by 0 bases and 0 bases, with 15 bases remaining between them. The CDR3 is made up of 17 amino acids. DNA for the CDR3: TGCGCCAGCAGTCAATCGTTGGGCGGGATCAACTCCTACGAGCAGTACTTC. Translated: CASSQSLGGINSYEQYF.

V and J are TRBV11-3 and TRBJ2-7, with D possibly matching TRBD2 (6 bases). CDR3 length equals 14 residues. Germline lookup yields CDR1 SGHNT and CDR2 YENEEA. The V gene lost 4 bases and the J gene lost 3 bases, with 13 bases spanning the gap. CDR3 in DNA: TGTGCCAGCAGCTCCCAGCTGCGGGGCTACGAGCAGTACTTC. It yields the protein CASSSQLRGYEQYF.

The chain carries TRBV14 and TRBJ2-7, with TRBD1 matching over 9 bases. The length of the CDR3 is 14 residues. V shed 3 bases, J shed 2 bases, and the junction held 2 bases outside the gene matches. Germline CDR1 and CDR2: SGHDN and FVKESK. The CDR3 here is CASSHGQGTYEQYF. The CDR3 DNA follows: TGTGCCAGCAGCCACGGACAGGGGACCTACGAGCAGTACTTC.

In its sample, this clone was seen once. The chain links TRBV10-3 to TRBJ2-1, with 8 positions matching TRBD2. J gave up 10 bases and V 8 bases, and 4 bases lay outside the gene matches. CDR3 length: 11 residues. Germline V lookup: CDR1 ENHRY, CDR2 SYGVKD. The CDR3 DNA follows: TGTGCCATCGAAGCGGGGGAGGAGCAGTTCTTC. It specifies CAIEAGEEQFF.

The chain couples TRBV7-8 to TRBJ2-5; tentatively, D is TRBD1 (6 bases). V was cut by 4 bases and J by 6 bases, with 18 bases left in between. From germline, CDR1 is SGHVS and CDR2 FQNEAQ. CDR3 size: 15 residues. This chain's CDR3 is CASSYDDRSTKTQYF. CDR3 DNA: TGTGCCAGCAGCTACGACGACAGGAGTACGAAGACCCAGTACTTC.

V is TRBV28 and J is TRBJ1-4; D might be TRBD1 (5 bases). This CDR3 has 14 amino acids. V was clipped by 5 bases and J by 10 bases, with 17 bases between them. Germline CDR1 is MDHEN and CDR2 is SYDVKM. CDR3 bases: TGTGCCAGCAGTCCCCCCGGGGGGTTTGGAAAACTGTTTTTT. Residues: CASSPPGGFGKLFF.

The gene calls are TRBV27 and TRBJ1-2, with 10 bases fitting TRBD1. Germline-derived CDR1 and CDR2 are MNHEY and SMNVEV (reference sequence). V trimming: 6 bases; J trimming: 4 bases; junction bases outside the gene matches: 11. The CDR3 totals 16 residues. The CDR3 DNA is TGTGCCAGCAGCCCTGGACAGGGGGAATTTCTCTATGGCTACACCTTC. Translating gives CASSPGQGEFLYGYTF.

The rearrangement links TRBV4-1 to TRBJ1-1; 7 positions match TRBD1. This CDR3 has 18 amino acids. With 4 bases clipped from V and 0 bases from J, the junction kept 14 bases outside the gene matches. Germline V lookup: CDR1 MGHRA, CDR2 YSYEKL. CDR3 protein: CASSPTAQGVSMNTEAFF. CDR3 sequence (DNA): TGCGCCAGCAGCCCCACCGCGCAGGGGGTAAGCATGAACACTGAAGCTTTCTTT.

CDR3: CASSFSRAYTGELFF. For the CDR3, the DNA is TGTGCCAGCAGTTTCAGCAGGGCTTACACCGGGGAGCTGTTTTTT. The genes are TRBV27 and TRBJ2-2; D possibly corresponds to TRBD1 (5 bases). CDR1 and CDR2 (germline): MNHEY, SMNVEV (reference sequence). The germline V and J ends were trimmed by 3 bases and 3 bases, with 11 bases remaining between them. The CDR3 has 15 amino acids.

V and J are TRBV5-5 and TRBJ1-1, with TRBD1 matching over 9 bases. CDR3 length equals 14 residues. V dropped 0 bases and J dropped 7; count of bases not matched to a gene: 4. Germline V lookup: CDR1 SGHKS, CDR2 YYEKEE (reference sequence). CDR3 sequence reads: CASSLGQGGDEAFF. For the CDR3, the DNA is TGTGCCAGCAGCTTGGGACAGGGGGGAGATGAAGCTTTCTTT.

The chain is built from TRBV5-1 and TRBJ1-1; TRBD1 is a possible D gene (5 bases). The CDR3 is made up of 14 amino acids. With 4 bases removed from V and 3 bases from J, the gap between germline ends came to 13 bases. The germline gives CDR1 SGHRS, CDR2 YFSETQ. The CDR3 region is CASSANTGDTEAFF. DNA for the CDR3: TGCGCCAGCAGCGCTAACACGGGGGACACTGAAGCTTTCTTT.

V usage is TRBV7-3 and J usage is TRBJ1-2; the D is unclear. V gave up 5 bases and J gave up 0 bases, with 10 bases separating them. Germline V gene lookup returns CDR1 SGHTA and CDR2 FQGTGA. The CDR3 is made up of 14 amino acids. The CDR3 loop is CASSLQSSNYGYTF. The CDR3 coding sequence is TGTGCCAGCAGCCTACAGAGCTCTAACTATGGCTACACCTTC.

This chain links TRBV6-5 with TRBJ1-2; 9 bases are shared with TRBD1. Germline trimming cut 5 bases from V and 6 bases from J; bases unmatched to any gene: 4. Per germline, CDR1 MNHEY and CDR2 SVGAGI. The CDR3 has 13 residues. In DNA form, the CDR3 reads TGTGCCAGCAGTCGACAGGGGGGAGATGGCTACACCTTC. Encoded protein: CASSRQGGDGYTF.